The clone carrying this T cell receptor (beta chain) was seen at least ten times. Antigen: not known. Germline V CDR1 and CDR2: SNHLY, FYNNEI. CDR3 size: 15 residues. V dropped 6 bases and J dropped 9; count of bases not matched to a gene: 16. This specimen comes from a study of Graves' ophthalmopathy and Graves' hyperthyroidism. Points from the study as a whole: Its predictions of ophthalmopathy progression gave the model over 65% sensitivity and roughly 72% specificity.

RNA transcripts provided the template for amplifying TCR beta CDR3 regions. Following a first-round RT-PCR that used HTBI primers, a second-round multiplex PCR was carried out. TCRdb used MiXCR to reprocess the multiplex PCR reads, holding one entry per CDR3 protein. The data contain about 740,000 distinct CDR3 sequences, 40% of them seen just once; the ten biggest clones take up roughly 46%. The source is an adult man with Graves' ophthalmopathy. The V call is TRBV2, the J call TRBJ2-7, with 8 bases matching TRBD2. Sequenced input: peripheral blood. In DNA form, the CDR3 reads TGTGCCAGCAGGGCATCGGGACTAGGTCCAGACCGGCAGTACTTC. Encoded protein: CASRASGLGPDRQYF. The full variable domain, completed using reference TRBV2 and TRBJ2-7, is EPEVTQTPSHQVTQMGQEVILRCVPISNHLYFYWYRQILGQKVEFLVSFYNNEISEKSEIFDDQFSVERPDGSNFTLKIRSTKLEDSAMYFCASRASGLGPDRQYFGPGTRLTVT.